This TCR beta chain originates from a study of blood T cell repertoires in COVID-19. As for the study in general: The United States, Italy and Spain were the sources of the acute and convalescent COVID-19 samples.

Here immunoSEQ multiplex PCR was the method, and the copy in TCRdb shows in-frame clones only, minus some. The table shows approximately 80,000 clones, with approximately 85% occurring only once. The CDR3 consists of 11 residues. Germline V CDR1 and CDR2: SGDLS, YYNGEE. V dropped 7 bases and J dropped 8; count of bases not matched to a gene: 3. The sample was peripheral blood. The chain carries TRBV9 and TRBJ2-1; TRBD2 matches 7 bases. The TCR sequence derives from a human donor in a cohort sampled during active COVID-19. The CDR3 sequence: CASQGRDEQFF. For the CDR3, the DNA is TGTGCCAGCCAAGGGAGGGATGAGCAGTTCTTC.